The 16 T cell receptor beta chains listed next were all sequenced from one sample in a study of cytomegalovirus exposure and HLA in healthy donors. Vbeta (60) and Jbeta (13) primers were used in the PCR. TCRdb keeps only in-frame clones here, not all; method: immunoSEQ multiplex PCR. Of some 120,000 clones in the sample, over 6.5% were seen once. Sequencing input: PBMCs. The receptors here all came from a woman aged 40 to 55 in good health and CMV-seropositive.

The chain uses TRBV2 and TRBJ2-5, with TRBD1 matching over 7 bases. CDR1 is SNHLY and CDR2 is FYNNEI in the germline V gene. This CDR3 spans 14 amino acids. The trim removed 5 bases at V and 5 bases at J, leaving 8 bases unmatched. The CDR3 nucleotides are TGTGCCAGCAGTAGACAGGGCACTGGGGAGACCCAGTACTTC. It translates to CASSRQGTGETQYF.

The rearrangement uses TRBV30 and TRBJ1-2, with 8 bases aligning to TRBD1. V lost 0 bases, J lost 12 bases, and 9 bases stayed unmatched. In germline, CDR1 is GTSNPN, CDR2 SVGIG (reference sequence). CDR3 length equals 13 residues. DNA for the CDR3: TGTGCCTGGAGTGTACGTCGCAGGGGGCAGGACACCTTC. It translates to CAWSVRRRGQDTF.

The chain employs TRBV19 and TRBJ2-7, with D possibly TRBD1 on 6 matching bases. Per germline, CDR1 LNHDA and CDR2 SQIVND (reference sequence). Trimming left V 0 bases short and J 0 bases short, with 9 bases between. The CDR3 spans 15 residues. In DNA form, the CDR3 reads TGTGCCAGTAGTATAGAAAAGGGGGTCTCCTACGAGCAGTACTTC. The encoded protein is CASSIEKGVSYEQYF.

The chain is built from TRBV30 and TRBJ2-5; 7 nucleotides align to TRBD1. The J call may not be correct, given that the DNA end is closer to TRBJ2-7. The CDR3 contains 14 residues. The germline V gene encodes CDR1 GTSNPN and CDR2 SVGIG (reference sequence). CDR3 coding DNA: TGTGCCTGGGGGGGACAGCTTCTAACCTACGAGCAGTACTTC. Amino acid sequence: CAWGGQLLTYEQYF.

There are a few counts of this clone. CDR3 protein: CASSVVRGLGAEAFF. In nucleotides, the CDR3 is TGTGCCAGCAGCGTAGTCAGGGGGCTAGGGGCTGAAGCTTTCTTT. V gene TRBV9 combines with J gene TRBJ1-1; 8 bases fit TRBD1. Germline V CDR1 and CDR2: SGDLS, YYNGEE. With 0 bases clipped from V and 6 bases from J, the junction kept 7 bases outside the gene matches. This CDR3 contains 15 residues.

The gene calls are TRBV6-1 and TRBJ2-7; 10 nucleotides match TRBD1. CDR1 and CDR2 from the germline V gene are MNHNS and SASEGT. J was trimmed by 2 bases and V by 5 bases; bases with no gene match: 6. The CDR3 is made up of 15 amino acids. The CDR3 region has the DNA TGTGCCAGCAGTAAAGGGACAGGGGACACCTACGAGCAGTACTTC. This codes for CASSKGTGDTYEQYF.

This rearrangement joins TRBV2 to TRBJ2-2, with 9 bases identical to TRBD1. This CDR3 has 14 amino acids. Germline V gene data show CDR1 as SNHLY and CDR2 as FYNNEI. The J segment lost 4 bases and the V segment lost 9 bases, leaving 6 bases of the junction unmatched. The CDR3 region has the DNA TGTGCCAGAACCGGGACAGGGCTCACCGGGGAGCTGTTTTTT. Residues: CARTGTGLTGELFF. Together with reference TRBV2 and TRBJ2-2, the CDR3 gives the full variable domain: EPEVTQTPSHQVTQMGQEVILRCVPISNHLYFYWYRQILGQKVEFLVSFYNNEISEKSEIFDDQFSVERPDGSNFTLKIRSTKLEDSAMYFCARTGTGLTGELFFGEGSRLTVL.

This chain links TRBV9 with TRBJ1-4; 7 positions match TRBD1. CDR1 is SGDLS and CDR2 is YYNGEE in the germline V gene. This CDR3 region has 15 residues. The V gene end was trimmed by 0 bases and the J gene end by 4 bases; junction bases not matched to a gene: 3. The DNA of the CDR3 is TGTGCCAGCAGCGTAGAGGGACAGAATAATGAAAAACTGTTTTTT. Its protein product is CASSVEGQNNEKLFF. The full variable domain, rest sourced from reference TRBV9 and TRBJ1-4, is DSGVTQTPKHLITATGQRVTLRCSPRSGDLSVYWYQQSLDQGLQFLIQYYNGEERAKGNILERFSAQQFPDLHSELNLSSLELGDSALYFCASSVEGQNNEKLFFGSGTQLSVL.

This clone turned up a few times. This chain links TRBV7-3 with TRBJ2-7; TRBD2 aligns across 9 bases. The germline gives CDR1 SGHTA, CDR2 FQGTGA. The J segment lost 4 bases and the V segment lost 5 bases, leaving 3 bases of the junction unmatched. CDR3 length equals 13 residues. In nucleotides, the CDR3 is TGTGCCAGCAGCGGCGCGGGGGGGTACGAGCAGTACTTC. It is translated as CASSGAGGYEQYF.

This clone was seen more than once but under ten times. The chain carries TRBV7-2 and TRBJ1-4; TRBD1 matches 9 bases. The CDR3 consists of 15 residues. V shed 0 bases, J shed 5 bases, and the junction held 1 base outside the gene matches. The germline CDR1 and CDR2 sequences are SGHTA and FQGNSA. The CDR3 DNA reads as TGTGCCAGCAGCTTAGCGACAGGGGGGAATGAAAAACTGTTTTTT. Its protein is CASSLATGGNEKLFF.

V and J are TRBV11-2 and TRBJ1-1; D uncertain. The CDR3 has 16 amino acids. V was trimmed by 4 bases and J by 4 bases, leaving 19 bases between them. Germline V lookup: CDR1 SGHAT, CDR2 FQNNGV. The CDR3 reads CASSSRRTPLSTEAFF. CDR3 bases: TGTGCCAGCAGCTCCCGGAGAACACCTCTGAGCACTGAAGCTTTCTTT.

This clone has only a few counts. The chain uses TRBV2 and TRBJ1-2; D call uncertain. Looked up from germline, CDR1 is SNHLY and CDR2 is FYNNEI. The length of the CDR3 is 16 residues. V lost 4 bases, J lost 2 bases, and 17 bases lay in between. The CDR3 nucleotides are TGTGCCAGCAGTGTTTCCATGGTGGCTTTGAACTATGGCTACACCTTC. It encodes CASSVSMVALNYGYTF.

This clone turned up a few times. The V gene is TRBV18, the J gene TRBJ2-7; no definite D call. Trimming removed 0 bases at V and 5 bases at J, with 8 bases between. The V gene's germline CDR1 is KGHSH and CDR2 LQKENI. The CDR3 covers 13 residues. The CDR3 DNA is TGTGCCAGCTCACCACCTAATGTTCACGAGCAGTACTTC. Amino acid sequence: CASSPPNVHEQYF. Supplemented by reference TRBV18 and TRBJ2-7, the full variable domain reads NAGVMQNPRHLVRRRGQEARLRCSPMKGHSHVYWYRQLPEEGLKFMVYLQKENIIDESGMPKERFSAEFPKEGPSILRIQQVVRGDSAAYFCASSPPNVHEQYFGPGTRLTVT.

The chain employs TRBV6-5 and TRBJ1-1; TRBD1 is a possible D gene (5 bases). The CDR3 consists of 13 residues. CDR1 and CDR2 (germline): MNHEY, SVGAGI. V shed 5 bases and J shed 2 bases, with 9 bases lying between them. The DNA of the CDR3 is TGTGCCAGCAGTGTGGACATTAACACTGAAGCTTTCTTT. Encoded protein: CASSVDINTEAFF.

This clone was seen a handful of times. Here the CDR3 reads CASSPLASDRANTGELFF. The CDR3 DNA reads TGCGCCAGCAGCCCTCTTGCTTCAGACAGGGCGAACACCGGGGAGCTGTTTTTT. V usage is TRBV5-1 and J usage is TRBJ2-2; 7 positions match TRBD1. Per germline, CDR1 SGHRS and CDR2 YFSETQ. V lost 4 bases and J lost 0; bases outside the gene matches: 12. The CDR3 spans 18 residues.

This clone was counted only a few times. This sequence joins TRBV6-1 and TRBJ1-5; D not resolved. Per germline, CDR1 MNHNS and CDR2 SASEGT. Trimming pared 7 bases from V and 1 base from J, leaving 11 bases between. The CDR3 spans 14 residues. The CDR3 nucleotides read TGTGCCAGCATTACTCTCCAAAGCAATCAGCCCCAGCATTTT. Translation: CASITLQSNQPQHF.